The rows below give T cell receptor beta chains drawn from one sample of a study of cytomegalovirus exposure and HLA in healthy donors. Sequencing was performed with immunoSEQ multiplex PCR; in TCRdb, only in-frame clones are kept and a portion is missing. The data hold around 70,000 clones, with over 60% observed a single time. The sample consisted of PBMCs. These TCRs come from a male donor in good health and CMV-seropositive. The CDR3 runs from the conserved cysteine through the conserved F or W.

TRBJ2-7	TRBV6-5	CASRGLAESSYEQYF
TRBJ1-4	TRBV18	CASSPKKRTEATNEKLFF
TRBJ2-2	TRBV7-9	CASSLQGTGELFF
TRBJ2-5	TRBV2	CASRAGQGPRETQYF
TRBJ2-3	TRBV6-6	CASSPTSVSDTQYF
TRBJ2-3	TRBV5-1	CASRGQGGPTDTQYF
TRBJ2-7	TRBV4-3	CASSQGTGSLSEQYF
TRBJ1-1	TRBV4-1	CASSQHSNRFYGPEAFF
TRBJ2-3	TRBV6-5	CASSTRLAGGGTQYF
TRBJ1-2	TRBV7-3	CASSQEGTGLSGYTF
TRBJ1-1	TRBV19	CASSIRQTLNTEAFF
TRBJ2-7	TRBV9	CASSVGGTYEQYF
TRBJ1-4	TRBV21-1	CASSKVPRDKNEKLFF
TRBJ2-2	TRBV6-4	CAISETGANTGELFF
TRBJ2-1	TRBV7-9	CASSLVGTGGYNEQFF
TRBJ2-1	TRBV7-7	CASSLWTSGSGNEQFF
-	TRBV5-1	CASSVGASGVYEQYF
TRBJ1-6	TRBV23-1	CASSHPTGDNSPLHF
TRBJ2-1	TRBV9	CASSLSYNEQFF
TRBJ1-4	TRBV18	CASSPPQGTSEKLFF
TRBJ2-2	TRBV19	CASSNWGGTGELFF
TRBJ1-5	TRBV19	CASSTDRGENQPQHF
TRBJ2-1	TRBV18	CASSLTGTGEFF